Listed below are T cell receptor beta chains from one sample, sequenced in a study of blood T cell repertoires in COVID-19. The protocol was immunoSEQ multiplex PCR, while the TCRdb copy is restricted to in-frame clones and leaves out a portion. Of about 410,000 clones in the sample, just under 90% were seen once. The specimen was PBMCs or T cells enriched from blood (not recorded which). The receptors originated from a woman aged 25 to 39 who had recovered from COVID-19. Both conserved end residues are part of each CDR3. The D gene is left open where the match is weak. The size of a clone is reported for some rows only, either as once, few or many, or as a class for expanded clones.

abundance: once; d_gene: TRBD2; j_gene: TRBJ2-5; v_gene: TRBV11-3; CDR3nt: TGTGCCAGCAGCGCAGGGACTAGCGGGGGGAAGGAGACCCAGTACTTC; CDR3aa: CASSAGTSGGKETQYF
abundance: NA; d_gene: TRBD1; j_gene: TRBJ1-5; v_gene: TRBV7-8; CDR3nt: TGTGCCAGCAGCTTAAGGACAGGGGGCCTTCAGCCCCAGCATTTT; CDR3aa: CASSLRTGGLQPQHF
abundance: NA; d_gene: NA; j_gene: TRBJ1-2; v_gene: TRBV19; CDR3nt: TGTGCCAGTAGTATTGCCCGGGGAGTGGGCTACACCTTC; CDR3aa: CASSIARGVGYTF
abundance: NA; d_gene: NA; j_gene: TRBJ1-3; v_gene: TRBV19; CDR3nt: TGTGCCAGTAGTCCTCAGGGTCTTCACACCATATATTTT; CDR3aa: CASSPQGLHTIYF
abundance: NA; d_gene: NA; j_gene: TRBJ2-7; v_gene: TRBV5-1; CDR3nt: TGCGCCAGCAGCCAGGGTTGGGGAGGCAGCTACGAGCAGTACTTC; CDR3aa: CASSQGWGGSYEQYF
abundance: NA; d_gene: NA; j_gene: TRBJ1-1; v_gene: TRBV30; CDR3nt: TGTGCCTGGGACAGATTGAACACTGAAGCTTTCTTT; CDR3aa: CAWDRLNTEAFF
abundance: NA; d_gene: NA; j_gene: TRBJ2-1; v_gene: TRBV11-2; CDR3nt: TGTGCCAGCAGCTTAAAGAGGGCTAGATTGACCAATGAGCAGTTCTTC; CDR3aa: CASSLKRARLTNEQFF
abundance: NA; d_gene: NA; j_gene: TRBJ1-2; v_gene: TRBV19; CDR3nt: TGTGCCAGTAGTATGTCATTCAATGGCTACACCTTC; CDR3aa: CASSMSFNGYTF
abundance: few; d_gene: NA; j_gene: TRBJ1-4; v_gene: TRBV19; CDR3nt: TGTGCCAGTAGTATCAACGGAGATAAACTGTTTTTT; CDR3aa: CASSINGDKLFF
abundance: NA; d_gene: TRBD2; j_gene: TRBJ2-7; v_gene: TRBV3-1/TRBV3-2; CDR3nt: TGTGCCAGCAGCCATTTTGGAGCGGGGGCATTCTCCTACGAGCAGTACTTC; CDR3aa: CASSHFGAGAFSYEQYF
abundance: NA; d_gene: NA; j_gene: TRBJ1-2; v_gene: TRBV5-1; CDR3nt: TGCGCCAGCAGCTCCAGGGCGTACTATGGCTACACCTTC; CDR3aa: CASSSRAYYGYTF
abundance: NA; d_gene: TRBD1; j_gene: TRBJ2-1; v_gene: TRBV24-1; CDR3nt: TGTGCCACCAGCCCCCCGGGACAGGCCTACAATGAGCAGTTCTTC; CDR3aa: CATSPPGQAYNEQFF
abundance: NA; d_gene: NA; j_gene: TRBJ1-1; v_gene: TRBV18; CDR3nt: TGTGCCAGCTCACCTTACCAGGGAATTCGCACTGAAGCTTTCTTT; CDR3aa: CASSPYQGIRTEAFF
abundance: NA; d_gene: NA; j_gene: TRBJ1-1; v_gene: TRBV30; CDR3nt: TGTGCCTGGACTTTTGAAGCTTTCTTT; CDR3aa: CAWTFEAFF
abundance: once; d_gene: NA; j_gene: TRBJ1-1; v_gene: TRBV27; CDR3nt: TGTGCCGCGGGGAGAGGCGCGGCCCACACTGAAGCTTTCTTT; CDR3aa: CAAGRGAAHTEAFF
abundance: NA; d_gene: NA; j_gene: TRBJ2-5; v_gene: TRBV3-1/TRBV3-2; CDR3nt: TGTGCCAGCTCAACCGGGGAGACCCAGTACTTC; CDR3aa: CASSTGETQYF
abundance: NA; d_gene: NA; j_gene: TRBJ1-2; v_gene: TRBV4-3; CDR3nt: TGCGCCAGCAGCCGCATGACCACTAGCGGTAACTATGGCTACACCTTC; CDR3aa: CASSRMTTSGNYGYTF